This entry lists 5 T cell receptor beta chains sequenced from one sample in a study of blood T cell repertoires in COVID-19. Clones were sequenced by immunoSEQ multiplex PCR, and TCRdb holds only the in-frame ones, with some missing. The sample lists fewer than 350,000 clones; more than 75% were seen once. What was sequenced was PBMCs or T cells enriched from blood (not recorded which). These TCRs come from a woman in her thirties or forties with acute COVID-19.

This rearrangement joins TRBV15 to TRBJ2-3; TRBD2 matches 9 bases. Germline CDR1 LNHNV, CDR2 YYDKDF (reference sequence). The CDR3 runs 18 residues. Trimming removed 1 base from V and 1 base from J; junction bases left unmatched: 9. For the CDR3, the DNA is TGTGCCACCAGCAGAGGGTCTTTTTCTAGCGGGGGCACAGATACGCAGTATTTT. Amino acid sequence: CATSRGSFSSGGTDTQYF.

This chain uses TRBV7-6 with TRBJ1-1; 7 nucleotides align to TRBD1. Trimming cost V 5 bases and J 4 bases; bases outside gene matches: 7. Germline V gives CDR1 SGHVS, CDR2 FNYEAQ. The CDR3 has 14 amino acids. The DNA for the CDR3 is TGTGCCAGCAGCGCACAGCAGGGGGTCACTGAAGCTTTCTTT. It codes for CASSAQQGVTEAFF.

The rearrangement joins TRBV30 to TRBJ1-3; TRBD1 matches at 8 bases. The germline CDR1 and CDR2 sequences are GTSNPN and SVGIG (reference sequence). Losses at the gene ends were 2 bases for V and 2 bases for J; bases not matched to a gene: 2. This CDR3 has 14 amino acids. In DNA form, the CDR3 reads TGTGCCTGGAGTCACAGGGGGACTGGAAACACCATATATTTT. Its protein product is CAWSHRGTGNTIYF.

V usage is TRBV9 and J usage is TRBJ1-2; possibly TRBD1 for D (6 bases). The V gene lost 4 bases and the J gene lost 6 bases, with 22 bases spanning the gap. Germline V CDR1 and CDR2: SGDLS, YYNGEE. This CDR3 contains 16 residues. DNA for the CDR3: TGTGCCAGCAGCTTAAGGGGGGGCTCACGGCTTGATGGCTACACCTTC. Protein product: CASSLRGGSRLDGYTF.

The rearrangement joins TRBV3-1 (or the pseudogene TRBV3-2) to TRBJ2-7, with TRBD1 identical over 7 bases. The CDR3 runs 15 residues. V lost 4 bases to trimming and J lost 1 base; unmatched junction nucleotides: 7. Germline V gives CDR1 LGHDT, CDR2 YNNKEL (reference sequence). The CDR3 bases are TGTGCCAGCAGCCCGAGACAGGGTAGGTCCTACGAGCAGTACTTC. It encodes CASSPRQGRSYEQYF.